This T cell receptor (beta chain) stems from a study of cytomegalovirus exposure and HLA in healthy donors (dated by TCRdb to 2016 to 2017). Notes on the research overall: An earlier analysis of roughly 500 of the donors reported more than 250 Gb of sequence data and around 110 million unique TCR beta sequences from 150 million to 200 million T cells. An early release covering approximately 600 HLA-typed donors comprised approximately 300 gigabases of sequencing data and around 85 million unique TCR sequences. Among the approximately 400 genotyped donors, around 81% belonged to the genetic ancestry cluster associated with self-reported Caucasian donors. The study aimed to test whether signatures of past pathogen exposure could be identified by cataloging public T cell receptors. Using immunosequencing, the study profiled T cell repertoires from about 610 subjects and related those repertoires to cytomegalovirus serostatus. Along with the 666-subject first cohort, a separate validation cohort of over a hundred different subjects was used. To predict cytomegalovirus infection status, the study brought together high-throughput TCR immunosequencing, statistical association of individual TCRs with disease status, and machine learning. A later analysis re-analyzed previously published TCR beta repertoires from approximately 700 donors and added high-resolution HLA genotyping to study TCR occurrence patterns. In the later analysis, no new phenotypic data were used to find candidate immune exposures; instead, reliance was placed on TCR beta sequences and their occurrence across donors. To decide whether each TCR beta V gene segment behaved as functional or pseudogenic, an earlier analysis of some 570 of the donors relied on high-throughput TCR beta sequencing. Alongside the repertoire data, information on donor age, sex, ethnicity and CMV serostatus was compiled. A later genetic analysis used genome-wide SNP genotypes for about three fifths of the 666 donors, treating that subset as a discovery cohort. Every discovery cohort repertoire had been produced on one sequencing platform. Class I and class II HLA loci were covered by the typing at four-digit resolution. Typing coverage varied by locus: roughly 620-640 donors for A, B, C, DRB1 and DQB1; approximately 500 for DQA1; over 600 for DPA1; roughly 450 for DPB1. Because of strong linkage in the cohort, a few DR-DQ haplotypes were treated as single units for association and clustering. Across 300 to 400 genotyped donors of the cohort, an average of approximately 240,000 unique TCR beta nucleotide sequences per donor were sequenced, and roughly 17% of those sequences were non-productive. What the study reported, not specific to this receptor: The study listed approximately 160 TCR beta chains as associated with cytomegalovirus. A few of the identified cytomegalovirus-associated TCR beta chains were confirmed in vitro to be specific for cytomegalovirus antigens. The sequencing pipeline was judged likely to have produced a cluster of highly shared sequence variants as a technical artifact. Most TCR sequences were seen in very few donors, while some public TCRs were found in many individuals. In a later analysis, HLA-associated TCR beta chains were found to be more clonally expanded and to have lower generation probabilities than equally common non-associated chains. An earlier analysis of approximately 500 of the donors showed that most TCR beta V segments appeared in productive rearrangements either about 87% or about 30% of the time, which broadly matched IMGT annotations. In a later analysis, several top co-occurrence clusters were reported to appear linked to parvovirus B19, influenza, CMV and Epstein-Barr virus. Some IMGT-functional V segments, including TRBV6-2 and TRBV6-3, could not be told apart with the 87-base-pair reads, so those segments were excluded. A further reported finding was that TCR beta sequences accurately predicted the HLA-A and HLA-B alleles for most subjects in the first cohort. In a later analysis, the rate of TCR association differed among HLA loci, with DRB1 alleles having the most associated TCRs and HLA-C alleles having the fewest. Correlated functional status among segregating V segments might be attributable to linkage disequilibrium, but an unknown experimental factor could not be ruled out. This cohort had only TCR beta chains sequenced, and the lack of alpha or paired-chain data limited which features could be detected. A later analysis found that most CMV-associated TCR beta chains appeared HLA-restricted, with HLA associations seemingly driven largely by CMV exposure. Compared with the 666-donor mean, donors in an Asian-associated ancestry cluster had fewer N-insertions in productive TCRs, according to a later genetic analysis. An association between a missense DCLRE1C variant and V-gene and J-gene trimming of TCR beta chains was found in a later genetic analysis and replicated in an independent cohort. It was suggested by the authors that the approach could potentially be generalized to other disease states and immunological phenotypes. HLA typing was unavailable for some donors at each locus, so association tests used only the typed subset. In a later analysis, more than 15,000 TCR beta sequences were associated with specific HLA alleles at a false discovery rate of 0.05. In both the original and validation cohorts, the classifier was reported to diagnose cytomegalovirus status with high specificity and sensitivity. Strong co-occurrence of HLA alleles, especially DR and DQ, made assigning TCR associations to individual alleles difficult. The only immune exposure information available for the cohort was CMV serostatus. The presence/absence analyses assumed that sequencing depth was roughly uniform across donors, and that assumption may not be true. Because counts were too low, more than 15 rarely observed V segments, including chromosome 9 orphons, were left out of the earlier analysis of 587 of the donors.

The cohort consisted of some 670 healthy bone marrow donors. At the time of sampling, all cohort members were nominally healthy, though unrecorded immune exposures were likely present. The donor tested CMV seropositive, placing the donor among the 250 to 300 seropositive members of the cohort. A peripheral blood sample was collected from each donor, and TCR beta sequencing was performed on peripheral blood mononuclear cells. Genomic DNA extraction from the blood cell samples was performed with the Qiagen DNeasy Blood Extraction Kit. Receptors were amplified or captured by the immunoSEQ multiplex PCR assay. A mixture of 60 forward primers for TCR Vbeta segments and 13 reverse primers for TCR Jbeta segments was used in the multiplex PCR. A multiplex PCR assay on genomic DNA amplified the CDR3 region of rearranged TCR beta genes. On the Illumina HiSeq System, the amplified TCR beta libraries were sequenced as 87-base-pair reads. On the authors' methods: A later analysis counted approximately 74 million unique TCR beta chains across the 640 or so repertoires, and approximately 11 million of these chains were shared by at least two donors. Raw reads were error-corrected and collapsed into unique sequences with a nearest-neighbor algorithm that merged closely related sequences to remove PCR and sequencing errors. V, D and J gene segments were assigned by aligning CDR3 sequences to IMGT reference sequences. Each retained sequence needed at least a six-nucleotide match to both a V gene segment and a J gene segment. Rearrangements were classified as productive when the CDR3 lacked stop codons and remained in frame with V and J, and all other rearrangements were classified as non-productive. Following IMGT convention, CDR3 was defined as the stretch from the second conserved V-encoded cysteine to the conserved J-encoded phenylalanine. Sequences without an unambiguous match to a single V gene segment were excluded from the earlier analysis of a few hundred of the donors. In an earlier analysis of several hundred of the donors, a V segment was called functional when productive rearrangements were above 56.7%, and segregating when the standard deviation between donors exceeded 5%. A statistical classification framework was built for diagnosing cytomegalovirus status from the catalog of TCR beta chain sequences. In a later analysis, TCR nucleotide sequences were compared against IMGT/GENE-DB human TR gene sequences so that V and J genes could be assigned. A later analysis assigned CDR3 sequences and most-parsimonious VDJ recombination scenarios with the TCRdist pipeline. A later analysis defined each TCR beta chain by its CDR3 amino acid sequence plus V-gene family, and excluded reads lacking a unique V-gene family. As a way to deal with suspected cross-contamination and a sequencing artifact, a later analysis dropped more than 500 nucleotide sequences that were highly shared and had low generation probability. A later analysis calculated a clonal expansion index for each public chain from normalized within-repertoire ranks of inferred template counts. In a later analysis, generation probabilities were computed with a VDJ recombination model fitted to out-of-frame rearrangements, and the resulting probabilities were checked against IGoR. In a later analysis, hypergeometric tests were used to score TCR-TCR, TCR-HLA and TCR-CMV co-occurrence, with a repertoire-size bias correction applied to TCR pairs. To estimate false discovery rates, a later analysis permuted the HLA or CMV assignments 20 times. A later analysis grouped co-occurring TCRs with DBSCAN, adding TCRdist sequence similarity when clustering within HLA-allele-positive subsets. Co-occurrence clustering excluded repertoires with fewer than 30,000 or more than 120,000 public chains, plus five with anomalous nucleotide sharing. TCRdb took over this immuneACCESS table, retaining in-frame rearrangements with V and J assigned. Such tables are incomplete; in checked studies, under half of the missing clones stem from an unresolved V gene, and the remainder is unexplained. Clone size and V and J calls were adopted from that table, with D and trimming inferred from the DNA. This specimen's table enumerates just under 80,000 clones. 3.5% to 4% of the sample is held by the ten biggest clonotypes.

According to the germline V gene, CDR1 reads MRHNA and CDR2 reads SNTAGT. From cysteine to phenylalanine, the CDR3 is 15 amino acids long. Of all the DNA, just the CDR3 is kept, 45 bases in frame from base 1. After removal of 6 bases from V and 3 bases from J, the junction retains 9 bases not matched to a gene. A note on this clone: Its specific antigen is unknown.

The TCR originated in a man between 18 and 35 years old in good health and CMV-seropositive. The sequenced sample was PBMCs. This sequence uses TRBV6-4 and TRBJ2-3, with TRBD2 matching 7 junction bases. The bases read TGTGCCAGCAGCACCTCGGGGGAGGGGACAGATACGCAGTATTTT. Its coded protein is CASSTSGEGTDTQYF.